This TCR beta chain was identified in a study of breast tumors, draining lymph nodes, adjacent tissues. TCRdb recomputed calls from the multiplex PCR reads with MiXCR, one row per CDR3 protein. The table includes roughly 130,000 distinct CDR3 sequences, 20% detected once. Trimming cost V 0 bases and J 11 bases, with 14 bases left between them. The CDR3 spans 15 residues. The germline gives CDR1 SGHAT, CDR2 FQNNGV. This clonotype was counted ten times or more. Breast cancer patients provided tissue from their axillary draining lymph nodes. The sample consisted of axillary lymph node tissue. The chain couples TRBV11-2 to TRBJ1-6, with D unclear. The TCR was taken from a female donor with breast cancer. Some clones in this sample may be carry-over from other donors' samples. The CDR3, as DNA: TGTGCCAGCAGCTTAGAATCCCACGACCGAACACCCCTCCACTTT. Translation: CASSLESHDRTPLHF.